These 22 T cell receptor beta chains share one sample of origin, sequenced in a study of tumor-infiltrating lymphocytes in primary liver carcinoma. TCR beta cDNA was reverse-transcribed from about 500 ng of total RNA. The reaction used a constant-region primer and ProtoScript II reverse transcriptase. Amplification in three nested multiplex PCR rounds with slightly modified ARM-PCR gave rise to TCR beta libraries. For 10 cycles apiece, the opening two PCR rounds ran with TRBV1-TRBV30 forward primers and a C-beta reverse primer. Using its own MiXCR run on the multiplex PCR reads, TCRdb lists one record per CDR3 protein. The data contain about 35,000 distinct CDR3 sequences, 70% to 80% of them singletons. Unsorted bulk tissue of roughly 20-34 mg yielded co-extracted RNA and DNA. The specimen was liver tumor tissue from sampling region 4. Subset described: tumor region T4, right-lateral pole. The receptors stem from a man in his forties with primary liver carcinoma and hepatitis B virus infection.

Comment on this clonotype: The junction does not match germline at one end; this may be a read error. The chain carries TRBV5-4 and TRBJ2-7; 7 nucleotides agree with TRBD1. Germline lookup yields CDR1 SGHNT and CDR2 YYREEE (reference sequence). This CDR3 contains 13 residues. The CDR3 spells CASSLQGPDERYF. CDR3 coding DNA: TGTGCTAGCAGCTTACAGGGGCCGGACGAGCGGTACTTC.

This chain connects TRBV29-1 to TRBJ1-2, with a weak D call TRBD1 (5 bases). The V end lost 3 bases, the J end lost 4 bases, and 18 bases lay between the germline ends. Germline assignment: CDR1 SQVTM and CDR2 ANQGSEA. The CDR3 loop spans 15 amino acids. The CDR3 loop is CSVEQGWAMGYGYTF. CDR3 DNA sequence: TGCAGCGTTGAGCAGGGCTGGGCCATGGGCTATGGCTACACCTTC. Combining the CDR3 with reference TRBV29-1 and TRBJ1-2 gives the whole variable domain SAVISQKPSRDICQRGTSLTIQCQVDSQVTMMFWYRQQPGQSLTLIATANQGSEATYESGFVIDKFPISRPNLTFSTLTVSNMSPEDSSIYLCSVEQGWAMGYGYTFGSGTRLTVV.

V and J are TRBV12-3 or TRBV12-4 and TRBJ2-5, with D perhaps TRBD2 (5 bases). The CDR3 runs to 13 residues. The V end lost 7 bases, the J end lost 7 bases, and 16 bases lay between the germline ends. This chain's CDR3 is CASIPRDLLTQYF. CDR3 DNA sequence: TGTGCCAGCATCCCTCGGGATCTGTTGACCCAGTACTTC.

This clonotype is labeled as medium-sized. J is TRBJ1-2 and V is TRBV4-1, with D possibly TRBD1 on 5 matching bases. CDR3 length equals 14 residues. The V gene lost 5 bases and the J gene lost 8 bases, with 18 bases spanning the gap. Germline V gives CDR1 MGHRA, CDR2 YSYEKL. The CDR3 nucleotides read TGCGCCAGCAGCTCACCGGTCAGGGCGGGGGGCTACACCTTC. Residues: CASSSPVRAGGYTF.

About this clonotype itself: One end of the junction is discordant with germline, which a read error may explain. V is TRBV28 and J is TRBJ1-6; D not resolved. The CDR3 is 17 residues long. The germline V gene has CDR1 MDHEN and CDR2 SYDVKM. The CDR3 protein is CASSLERILSYNSPLHF. The DNA for the CDR3 is TGTGCCAGTAGTTTGGAAAGGATATTGTCCTATAATTCACCCCTCCACTTT.

The rearrangement links TRBV4-2 to TRBJ2-1, with TRBD2 matching over 7 bases. CDR1 LGHNA and CDR2 YNFKEQ come from the germline V gene. CDR3 length: 16 residues. The V gene end was trimmed by 3 bases and the J gene end by 6 bases; junction bases not matched to a gene: 11. DNA of the CDR3: TGTGCCAGCAGCCAGATGACTAGCTGGAGGGGCAATGAGCAGTTCTTC. Protein sequence: CASSQMTSWRGNEQFF.

The chain joins TRBV29-1 to TRBJ2-3; 7 nucleotides align to TRBD1. Germline V gene sequence: CDR1 SQVTM, CDR2 ANQGSEA. The V and J ends lost 3 bases and 12 bases, in that order; junction bases with no gene match: 9. The CDR3 runs 12 residues. CDR3 residues: CSVDAKGAAQYF. CDR3 bases: TGCAGCGTTGATGCCAAGGGGGCTGCCCAGTATTTT.

This clonotype was detected once. A read error may be the cause here, since a much bigger clone is one base away. J is TRBJ2-5 and V is TRBV20-1, with D perhaps matching TRBD2 (6 bases). Germline CDR1 DFQATT, CDR2 SNEGSKA (reference sequence). Trimming took off 1 base at V and 5 bases at J, with 14 bases between the two ends. The CDR3 is 14 residues long. The CDR3 is CSARAGTGFETQYF. As DNA, the CDR3 is TGCAGTGCTAGAGCTGGGACTGGGTTCGAGACCCAGTACTTC.

The chain has TRBV29-1 and TRBJ2-3; D unclear. Trimming removed 4 bases from V and 15 bases from J, with 20 bases in between. The CDR3 consists of 12 residues. The germline gives CDR1 SQVTM, CDR2 ANQGSEA. The DNA for the CDR3 is TGCAGCGTTGTCCCTTCCACAGATATGCACTATTTT. Its protein product is CSVVPSTDMHYF.

Turning to this clonotype: Given a much more abundant clone one base away, this may be a read error. The conserved final phenylalanine or tryptophan is absent from the CDR3, which likely points to a read error. This chain connects TRBV28 to TRBJ2-6; D is uncertain. Germline lookup yields CDR1 MDHEN and CDR2 SYDVKM. The CDR3 loop spans 14 amino acids. The CDR3 nucleotides read TGTGCCTGCAGTCCACCATCTGGGGCCAACGTCCTGACTTCC. Translated, it gives CACSPPSGANVLTS.

On this clonotype: At one boundary the junction diverges from the germline segment, which might be a read error. The chain carries TRBV2 and TRBJ2-7; 8 nucleotides match TRBD2. CDR1 SNHLY and CDR2 FYNNEI come from the germline V gene. CDR3 length: 13 residues. Here the CDR3 reads CVSTGGLGYEQNF. CDR3 DNA: TGTGTCAGCACCGGGGGACTAGGCTACGAGCAGAACTTC.

As to this clonotype: No conserved phenylalanine or tryptophan is present at the end of the CDR3, so a read error is the likely explanation. This rearrangement joins TRBV14 to TRBJ1-6; D not resolved. This CDR3 spans 14 amino acids. V lost 9 bases and J 7 bases, leaving 16 bases between the germline ends. CDR1 and CDR2 (germline): SGHDN, FVKESK. CDR3 protein: CASNHSWENSPLHI. In DNA form, the CDR3 reads TGTGCCAGTAACCACTCATGGGAAAATTCACCCCTCCACATT.

This clonotype was picked up many times. A read error may explain this, as a much larger clone is one base away. This chain connects TRBV5-1 to TRBJ1-2; D is possibly TRBD1 (5 bases). Germline V gene sequence: CDR1 SGHRS, CDR2 YFSETQ. CDR3 length: 14 amino acids. Deletions cut 4 bases from V and 4 bases from J, with 14 bases between. The CDR3 is CASSPDKGSYGYTF. In DNA, the CDR3 is TGCGCCAGCAGCCCGGACAAGGGGTCCTATGGCTACACCTTC.

With respect to this clonotype: A much more abundant neighbour one base away suggests this may be a read error. The chain links TRBV11-2 to TRBJ2-1, with D hard to call. CDR1 SGHAT and CDR2 FQNNGV come from the germline V gene. V lost 1 base and J 8 bases, leaving 6 bases between the germline ends. The length of the CDR3 is 12 residues. The CDR3: CASSLGNHEQFF. DNA of the CDR3: TGTGCCAGCAGCTTAGGGAACCATGAGCAGTTCTTC.

As regards this clonotype: A junction end diverges from the germline sequence, so it may reflect a read error. This chain connects TRBV6-5 to TRBJ1-6, with 7 bases aligning to TRBD1. There are 15 residues in the CDR3. The germline gives CDR1 MNHEY, CDR2 SVGAGI. The CDR3 is CVSNYTQGLESSLHF. The CDR3, as DNA: TGTGTCAGCAATTACACACAGGGGCTGGAGTCATCCCTCCACTTT.

About this clonotype: The final CDR3 position lacks the conserved phenylalanine or tryptophan, pointing to a likely read error. The chain combines TRBV30 with TRBJ1-2, with a weak D call TRBD1 (6 bases). Germline assignment: CDR1 GTSNPN and CDR2 SVGIG (reference sequence). Trimming pared 0 bases from V and 4 bases from J, leaving 9 bases between. CDR3 length: 13 residues. The CDR3 bases are TGTGCCTGGAGTGTGGTAGGGGGCTATGGCTACACCTCC. Translated: CAWSVVGGYGYTS.

This clonotype occurred once. One end of the junction varies from germline; a read error may be responsible. The V and J genes are TRBV11-1 and TRBJ2-7, with TRBD1 identical over 7 bases. CDR3 size: 13 residues. Germline CDR1 SGHAT, CDR2 FQDESV (reference sequence). Here the CDR3 reads CAGRGKRSYEKYF. In DNA, the CDR3 is TGTGCCGGCAGGGGGAAACGATCCTACGAGAAGTACTTC.

Turning to this clonotype: An end of the junction does not agree with germline; a read error may underlie this. The CDR3 DNA reads as TGTGCCAGCACTAGCCCCTGGAGGGGGGAGACCCGGTACTTC. Translation gives CASTSPWRGETRYF. The V gene is TRBV11-2, the J gene TRBJ2-5; D might be TRBD1 or TRBD2, each matching 6 bases. CDR3 size: 14 residues. CDR1 and CDR2 (germline): SGHAT, FQNNGV. The entire variable domain, with the rest obtained from reference TRBV11-2 and TRBJ2-5, is as follows: EAGVAQSPRYKIIEKRQSVAFWCNPISGHATLYWYQQILGQGPKLLIQFQNNGVVDDSQLPKDRFSAERLKGVDSTLKIQPAKLEDSAVYLCASTSPWRGETRYFGPGTRLLVL.

This clonotype was found a few times. This chain connects TRBV11-2 to TRBJ2-1; 9 bases are a match to TRBD2. There are 16 residues in the CDR3. Trimming took 5 bases from V and 2 from J; bases not matched to a gene: 7. Germline V gives CDR1 SGHAT, CDR2 FQNNGV. The CDR3 nucleotides are TGTGCCAGCAGCCCTCCCCGGACTAGCGCCTACAATGAGCAGTTCTTC. Protein: CASSPPRTSAYNEQFF.

A note on this clonotype: The junction and the germline gene differ at one end; a read error may be behind it. This chain links TRBV30 with TRBJ2-3, with 7 bases that match TRBD2. CDR3 length: 14 residues. Germline V gene lookup returns CDR1 GTSNPN and CDR2 SVGIG (reference sequence). The CDR3 DNA is TGTGCCTGGAGTCGAGGTTCCCGGGAGGATATGCAGTATTTT. This sequence encodes CAWSRGSREDMQYF.

In its sample, this clonotype was seen once. Germline and junction disagree at one end, which may indicate a read error. The J gene is TRBJ2-7, the V gene TRBV29-1, with a possible D match to TRBD2 (5 bases). CDR1 is SQVTM, CDR2 ANQGSEA, per germline. The CDR3 has 13 residues. DNA of the CDR3: TGCAACGTCGATAGAGGGTATGTCGACGAACAGTACTTC. Translated: CNVDRGYVDEQYF.

This clonotype has more than one count but fewer than ten. The rearrangement links TRBV7-3 to TRBJ2-1; D ambiguous. Trimming left V 2 bases short and J 5 bases short, with 13 bases between. Germline V lookup: CDR1 SGHTA, CDR2 FQGTGA. The CDR3 is made up of 15 amino acids. For the CDR3, the DNA is TGTGCCAGCAGCTTACCGAGATATTCTAACAATGAGCAGTTCTTC. It encodes CASSLPRYSNNEQFF.